These 30 T cell receptor beta chains were sequenced from one sample in a study of T-cell memory formation after mild COVID-19. TCRdb fed the 5' RACE reads into MiXCR, producing one record per CDR3 protein. The table has 450,000 or so distinct CDR3 sequences, more than 20% seen once. The specimen was PBMCs or a T cell subset sorted from them (not recorded which). The receptors here all came from an adult woman who had mild COVID-19 (a few samples of this study predate the infection). Cell type and time point are not known.

The chain uses TRBV7-2 and TRBJ1-2; the match to TRBD1 covers 10 bases. Germline V lookup: CDR1 SGHTA, CDR2 FQGNSA. The CDR3 has 14 residues. V lost 5 bases and J lost 7; bases outside the gene matches: 7. The CDR3 region is CASSTWDRGGGYTF. CDR3 nucleotides: TGTGCCAGCAGCACCTGGGACAGGGGAGGTGGCTACACCTTC.

The rearrangement links TRBV7-9 to TRBJ2-3; a possible D gene is TRBD2 (6 bases). From germline, CDR1 is SEHNR and CDR2 FQNEAQ (reference sequence). Trimming took 2 bases from V and 2 from J, leaving 11 bases between them. The CDR3 sequence is 15 residues long. The CDR3 protein is CASSLRAGHTDTQYF. In DNA, the CDR3 is TGTGCCAGCAGCTTACGGGCGGGGCACACAGATACGCAGTATTTT.

The chain has TRBV18 and TRBJ2-1; no reliable D call. There are 12 residues in the CDR3. Germline V lookup: CDR1 KGHSH, CDR2 LQKENI. The germline V and J ends were trimmed by 1 base and 7 bases, with 5 bases remaining between them. For the CDR3, the DNA is TGTGCCAGCTCACCACACATAAATGAGCAGTTCTTC. Translated: CASSPHINEQFF.

This clonotype was picked up a small number of times. J is TRBJ2-1 and V is TRBV9; 7 nucleotides align to TRBD1. V was clipped by 3 bases and J by 8 bases; unmatched bases: 8. Germline V gene data show CDR1 as SGDLS and CDR2 as YYNGEE. The CDR3 totals 14 residues. The DNA for the CDR3 is TGTGCCAGCAGCGAGGGGGACAGTCGGCATGAGCAGTTCTTC. Translation: CASSEGDSRHEQFF.

The chain combines TRBV24-1 with TRBJ2-3; 12 positions agree with TRBD1. The trim removed 9 bases at V and 0 bases at J, leaving 9 bases unmatched. The CDR3 runs 17 residues. Per germline, CDR1 KGHDR and CDR2 SFDVKD. CDR3 protein: CATGGTGGDSSTDTQYF. The CDR3 DNA sequence: TGTGCCACCGGCGGGACAGGGGGCGACTCTAGCACAGATACGCAGTATTTT.

Only a few counts were recorded for this clonotype. The V gene is TRBV29-1, the J gene TRBJ1-2, with 10 bases aligning to TRBD1. Looked up from germline, CDR1 is SQVTM and CDR2 is ANQGSEA. There are 13 residues in the CDR3. Germline trimming cut 7 bases from V and 4 bases from J; bases unmatched to any gene: 6. In DNA form, the CDR3 reads TGCAGCGCCCAGACAGGGGGCGGCTATGGCTACACCTTC. Translated: CSAQTGGGYGYTF.

This clonotype has a handful of counts. The chain has TRBV5-1 and TRBJ2-3, with D maybe TRBD2 (6 bases). V lost 5 bases, J lost 3 bases, and 16 bases lay in between. Per the germline V gene, CDR1 is SGHRS and CDR2 is YFSETQ. The CDR3 is made up of 15 amino acids. In DNA form, the CDR3 reads TGCGCCAGCAGTACTGGGGCCAGCGGGACAGATACGCAGTATTTT. It encodes CASSTGASGTDTQYF.

This clonotype was detected only a few times. The CDR3 is CASSLWDSTEAFF. In nucleotides, the CDR3 is TGCGCCAGCAGCCTATGGGACAGCACTGAAGCTTTCTTT. The chain carries TRBV5-1 and TRBJ1-1, with 7 positions matching TRBD1. Germline-derived CDR1 and CDR2 are SGHRS and YFSETQ. V gave up 4 bases and J gave up 4 bases; unmatched junction bases: 4. The CDR3 extends over 13 amino acids.

This clonotype was observed a few times. The gene calls are TRBV4-3 and TRBJ2-1, with D uncertain. Germline V gives CDR1 LGHNA, CDR2 YSLEER. This CDR3 is 16 amino acids long. The V end was cut by 3 bases, the J end by 6 bases, with 18 bases between. DNA of the CDR3: TGCGCCAGCAGCCATCTAGAGGCATCACCTGGCAATGAGCAGTTCTTC. It encodes CASSHLEASPGNEQFF.

In this sample, this clonotype turned up a few times. The gene calls are TRBV7-9 and TRBJ2-6; D ambiguous. Trimming pared 2 bases from V and 0 bases from J, leaving 8 bases between. This CDR3 contains 16 residues. Germline V gives CDR1 SEHNR, CDR2 FQNEAQ (reference sequence). The CDR3 protein is CASSLREASGANVLTF. The CDR3 region has the DNA TGTGCCAGCAGCTTACGCGAGGCCTCTGGGGCCAACGTCCTGACTTTC.

Only one count was recorded for this clonotype. Germline and junction disagree at one end, which may indicate a read error. The rearrangement links TRBV9 to TRBJ2-1, with D possibly being TRBD2 (5 bases). Looked up from germline, CDR1 is SGDLS and CDR2 is YYNGEE. The CDR3 is 15 amino acids. The CDR3 loop reads CASTVGSGLGDEQFF. Written as DNA, the CDR3 is TGTGCCAGCACCGTAGGGAGTGGCCTGGGAGATGAGCAGTTCTTC. The entire variable domain, with the rest obtained from reference TRBV9 and TRBJ2-1, is as follows: DSGVTQTPKHLITATGQRVTLRCSPRSGDLSVYWYQQSLDQGLQFLIQYYNGEERAKGNILERFSAQQFPDLHSELNLSSLELGDSALYFCASTVGSGLGDEQFFGPGTRLTVL.

This clonotype has only a few counts. For the CDR3, the DNA is TGCAGCGCCTCGGGACAGGGAGAGACTGAAGCTTTCTTT. This codes for CSASGQGETEAFF. The chain is built from TRBV29-1 and TRBJ1-1, with 9 bases aligning to TRBD1. This CDR3 contains 13 residues. CDR1 is SQVTM and CDR2 is ANQGSEA in the germline V gene. V was pared by 7 bases and J by 5 bases, with 8 bases of the junction left unmatched.

The table lists this clonotype with a count of one. The chain carries TRBV19 and TRBJ2-1; no clear D. From germline, CDR1 is LNHDA and CDR2 SQIVND (reference sequence). This CDR3 contains 14 residues. V was clipped by 1 base and J by 9 bases, with 13 bases between them. The CDR3 coding sequence is TGTGCCAGTAGTATAGTGGCAGCCCGAGGTGAGCAGTTCTTC. Translation: CASSIVAARGEQFF.

The chain recombines TRBV7-9 with TRBJ2-5; TRBD1 or TRBD2 may be the D gene (5 bases each). The germline gives CDR1 SEHNR, CDR2 FQNEAQ (reference sequence). This CDR3 region has 15 residues. V shed 7 bases and J shed 10 bases, with 25 bases lying between them. CDR3 sequence reads: CASNAKHSDWGNQYF. The CDR3 DNA is TGTGCCAGCAACGCTAAACACTCCGATTGGGGGAACCAGTACTTC.

The V gene is TRBV20-1, the J gene TRBJ2-3, with D maybe TRBD2 (5 bases). Trimming left V 3 bases short and J 6 bases short, with 16 bases between. CDR3 length equals 14 residues. CDR1 DFQATT and CDR2 SNEGSKA come from the germline V gene (reference sequence). The CDR3 reads CSASVDWRFDTQYF. In DNA, the CDR3 is TGCAGTGCTAGCGTGGACTGGAGATTCGATACGCAGTATTTT.

This clonotype appeared a few times. The V gene is TRBV10-3, the J gene TRBJ2-7; the D call may be TRBD1 or TRBD2 (5 bases each). The CDR3 runs to 11 residues. With 1 base removed from V and 7 bases from J, the gap between germline ends came to 5 bases. Germline loops: CDR1 ENHRY, CDR2 SYGVKD. The CDR3 spells CAISEWGEQYF. In DNA, the CDR3 is TGTGCCATCAGTGAGTGGGGGGAGCAGTACTTC.

The chain uses TRBV24-1 and TRBJ2-1; D call uncertain. The CDR3 is made up of 12 amino acids. Per the germline V gene, CDR1 is KGHDR and CDR2 is SFDVKD. V dropped 5 bases and J dropped 5 bases, with 6 bases sitting between them. CDR3 nucleotides: TGTGCCACCAGTGTTCAGAACAATGAGCAGTTCTTC. It yields the protein CATSVQNNEQFF.

The V and J genes are TRBV7-8 and TRBJ1-5; 12 bases are shared with TRBD1. This CDR3 spans 15 amino acids. Per germline, CDR1 SGHVS and CDR2 FQNEAQ. V was clipped by 5 bases and J by 11 bases; unmatched bases: 10. The CDR3 nucleotides are TGTGCCAGCAGCCAAGGGACAGGGGGCCTGGGGGCCCAGCATTTT. It codes for CASSQGTGGLGAQHF.

This clonotype was seen at least ten times. Written as DNA, the CDR3 is TGTGCCTGGAGTCCTACCGGGACAGGGACCTACGAGCAGTACTTC. Translation gives CAWSPTGTGTYEQYF. The J gene is TRBJ2-7, the V gene TRBV30; TRBD1 agrees at 9 bases. Per the germline V gene, CDR1 is GTSNPN and CDR2 is SVGIG (reference sequence). There are 15 residues in the CDR3. V was clipped by 2 bases and J by 2 bases; unmatched bases: 7.

V gene TRBV30 combines with J gene TRBJ2-2; TRBD1 is a possible D gene (6 bases). The CDR3 totals 13 residues. Germline values: CDR1 GTSNPN, CDR2 SVGIG (reference sequence). V gave up 1 base and J gave up 5 bases, with 8 bases separating them. The CDR3 sequence: CAWSEQGTGELFF. The CDR3 coding sequence is TGTGCCTGGAGTGAACAGGGAACCGGGGAGCTGTTTTTT.

The V gene is TRBV5-6, the J gene TRBJ2-3; D is ambiguous. Germline CDR1 and CDR2: SGHDT and YYEEEE. CDR3 length: 13 residues. V was clipped by 7 bases and J by 2 bases, with 11 bases between them. The CDR3 DNA is TGTGCCAGCGGGCCTCACCCCACAGATACGCAGTATTTT. This codes for CASGPHPTDTQYF.

This clonotype appeared many times. J is TRBJ2-1 and V is TRBV4-1; D is ambiguous. Per the germline V gene, CDR1 is MGHRA and CDR2 is YSYEKL. V was shortened by 1 base and J by 1 base, with 11 bases between the two germline ends. The CDR3 is 16 amino acids. The CDR3 region is CASSQVDILSYNEQFF. CDR3 nucleotides: TGCGCCAGCAGCCAAGTGGATATCCTGTCCTACAATGAGCAGTTCTTC.

The rearrangement uses TRBV20-1 and TRBJ2-7; D is ambiguous. CDR1 is DFQATT and CDR2 is SNEGSKA in the germline V gene (reference sequence). The CDR3 sequence is 14 residues long. V lost 0 bases, J lost 6 bases, and 15 bases lay in between. CDR3 DNA: TGCAGTGCTAGAGACGAGGCTACCGGTGGCGAGCAGTACTTC. Amino acids: CSARDEATGGEQYF.

The rearrangement uses TRBV27 and TRBJ2-5, with TRBD2 matching 7 bases. From germline, CDR1 is MNHEY and CDR2 SMNVEV (reference sequence). The CDR3 consists of 13 residues. With V trimmed by 6 bases and J by 5 bases, 6 bases remained unmatched. The CDR3 DNA reads as TGTGCCAGCAGCGAGGGAGGGCTGGAGACCCAGTACTTC. Translated, it gives CASSEGGLETQYF.

V gene TRBV27 combines with J gene TRBJ1-1; tentatively, D is TRBD1 (5 bases). This CDR3 is built from 14 residues. Trimming pared 5 bases from V and 4 bases from J, leaving 14 bases between. CDR1 is MNHEY, CDR2 SMNVEV, per germline (reference sequence). The DNA of the CDR3 is TGTGCCAGCAGTGGGGACCCCTCTAGCACTGAAGCTTTCTTT. Encoded protein: CASSGDPSSTEAFF.

The chain has TRBV7-3 and TRBJ1-1, with a weak D call TRBD1 (6 bases). V was pared by 1 base and J by 4 bases, with 19 bases between. Germline values: CDR1 SGHTA, CDR2 FQGTGA. The CDR3 is 17 amino acids. In nucleotides, the CDR3 is TGTGCCAGCAGCTTAAATGGGGGCGGATACCTTGCCACTGAAGCTTTCTTT. This translates into CASSLNGGGYLATEAFF. The full variable domain, rest sourced from reference TRBV7-3 and TRBJ1-1, is GAGVSQTPSNKVTEKGKYVELRCDPISGHTALYWYRQSLGQGPEFLIYFQGTGAADDSGLPNDRFFAVRPEGSVSTLKIQRTERGDSAVYLCASSLNGGGYLATEAFFGQGTRLTVV.

This clonotype was observed a handful of times. The chain's CDR3 is CASSSDWGPLITDTQYF. DNA of the CDR3: TGTGCCAGCAGCTCGGACTGGGGCCCTCTTATCACAGATACGCAGTATTTT. The rearrangement links TRBV7-9 to TRBJ2-3; D tentatively reads TRBD1 or TRBD2 (5 bases each). With 4 bases removed from V and 2 bases from J, the gap between germline ends came to 19 bases. This CDR3 contains 17 residues. The germline gives CDR1 SEHNR, CDR2 FQNEAQ (reference sequence).

J is TRBJ2-3 and V is TRBV20-1, with a tentative D call TRBD2 (5 bases). The CDR3 loop spans 15 amino acids. V lost 2 bases and J lost 4, with 16 bases in between. Germline V gene sequence: CDR1 DFQATT, CDR2 SNEGSKA (reference sequence). The CDR3 coding sequence is TGCAGTGCTAGACGATACGGGGTTTCCTCAGATACGCAGTATTTT. Translation gives CSARRYGVSSDTQYF.

The rearrangement joins TRBV20-1 to TRBJ2-3; 7 bases map to TRBD1. CDR1 and CDR2 from the germline V gene are DFQATT and SNEGSKA (reference sequence). The junction had 9 bases not matched to a gene; V was cut back by 3 bases and J by 0 bases. CDR3 length: 16 amino acids. CDR3 protein: CSASRRQGLSTDTQYF. The CDR3 nucleotides are TGCAGTGCTAGCCGTCGACAGGGCCTAAGCACAGATACGCAGTATTTT.

This chain connects TRBV9 to TRBJ1-1; D unclear. The CDR3 totals 15 residues. Germline CDR1 reads SGDLS; CDR2 reads YYNGEE. V was clipped by 0 bases and J by 0 bases, with 9 bases between them. The CDR3 sequence is CASSVGEAVNTEAFF. DNA of the CDR3: TGTGCCAGCAGCGTAGGGGAGGCAGTGAACACTGAAGCTTTCTTT.